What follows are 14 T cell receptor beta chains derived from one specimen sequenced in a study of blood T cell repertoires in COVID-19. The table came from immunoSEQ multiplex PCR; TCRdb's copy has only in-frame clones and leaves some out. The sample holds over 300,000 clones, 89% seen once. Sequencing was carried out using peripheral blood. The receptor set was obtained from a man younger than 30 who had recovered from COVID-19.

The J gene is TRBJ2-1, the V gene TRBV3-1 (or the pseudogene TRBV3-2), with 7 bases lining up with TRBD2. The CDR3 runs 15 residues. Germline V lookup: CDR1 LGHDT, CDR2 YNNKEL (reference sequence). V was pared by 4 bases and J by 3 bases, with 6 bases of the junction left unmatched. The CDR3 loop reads CASSLVLAVYNEQFF. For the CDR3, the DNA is TGTGCCAGCAGCCTGGTGCTAGCGGTCTACAATGAGCAGTTCTTC.

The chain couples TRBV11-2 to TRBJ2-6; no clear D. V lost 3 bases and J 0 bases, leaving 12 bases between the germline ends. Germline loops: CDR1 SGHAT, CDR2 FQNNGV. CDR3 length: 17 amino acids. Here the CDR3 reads CASSFTERHSGANVLTF. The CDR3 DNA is TGTGCCAGCAGCTTTACTGAGAGACACTCTGGGGCCAACGTCCTGACTTTC.

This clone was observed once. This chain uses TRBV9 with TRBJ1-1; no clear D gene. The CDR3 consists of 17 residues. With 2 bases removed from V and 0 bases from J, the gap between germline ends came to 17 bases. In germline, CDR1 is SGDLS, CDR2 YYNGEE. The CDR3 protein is CASSVDPRVGMNTEAFF. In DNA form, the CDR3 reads TGTGCCAGCAGCGTGGACCCGAGGGTTGGTATGAACACTGAAGCTTTCTTT.

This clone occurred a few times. The CDR3 sequence is CASSFMGENQPQHF. Here the CDR3 DNA reads TGTGCCAGCAGCTTTATGGGCGAGAATCAGCCCCAGCATTTT. The gene calls are TRBV5-6 and TRBJ1-5; D ambiguous. Germline-derived CDR1 and CDR2 are SGHDT and YYEEEE. The CDR3 consists of 14 residues. V was cut by 2 bases and J by 4 bases, with 10 bases left in between.

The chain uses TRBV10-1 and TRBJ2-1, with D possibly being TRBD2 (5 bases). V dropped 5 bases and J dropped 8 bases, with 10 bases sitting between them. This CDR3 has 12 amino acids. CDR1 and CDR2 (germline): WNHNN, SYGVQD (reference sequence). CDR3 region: CASSHDSDEQFF. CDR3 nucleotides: TGCGCCAGCAGTCACGATAGCGATGAGCAGTTCTTC.

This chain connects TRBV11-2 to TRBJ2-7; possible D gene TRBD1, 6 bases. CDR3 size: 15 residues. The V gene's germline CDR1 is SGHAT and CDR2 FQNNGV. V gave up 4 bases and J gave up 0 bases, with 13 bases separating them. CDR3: CASSSSLGGSYEQYF. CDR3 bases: TGTGCCAGCAGCTCCTCACTAGGGGGCTCCTACGAGCAGTACTTC.

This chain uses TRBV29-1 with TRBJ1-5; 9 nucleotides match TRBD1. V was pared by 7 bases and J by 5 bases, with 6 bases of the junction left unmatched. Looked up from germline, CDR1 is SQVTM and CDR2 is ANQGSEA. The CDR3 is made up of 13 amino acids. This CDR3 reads CSAGTGRDQPQHF. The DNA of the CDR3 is TGCAGCGCCGGGACAGGGCGGGATCAGCCCCAGCATTTT. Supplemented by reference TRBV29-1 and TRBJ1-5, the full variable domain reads SAVISQKPSRDICQRGTSLTIQCQVDSQVTMMFWYRQQPGQSLTLIATANQGSEATYESGFVIDKFPISRPNLTFSTLTVSNMSPEDSSIYLCSAGTGRDQPQHFGDGTRLSIL.

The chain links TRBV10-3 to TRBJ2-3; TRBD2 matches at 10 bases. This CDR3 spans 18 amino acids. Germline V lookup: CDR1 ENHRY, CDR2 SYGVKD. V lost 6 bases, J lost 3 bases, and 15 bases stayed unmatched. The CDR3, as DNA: TGTGCCATCAGCAGGTTGACCGCTAGCGGGGGTAGGACAGATACGCAGTATTTT. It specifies CAISRLTASGGRTDTQYF.

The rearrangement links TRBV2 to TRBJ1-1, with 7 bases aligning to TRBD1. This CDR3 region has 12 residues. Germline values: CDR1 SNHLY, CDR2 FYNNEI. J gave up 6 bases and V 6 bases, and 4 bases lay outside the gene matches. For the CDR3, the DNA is TGTGCCAGCAGCAACAGGGGAGCTGAAGCTTTCTTT. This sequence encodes CASSNRGAEAFF.

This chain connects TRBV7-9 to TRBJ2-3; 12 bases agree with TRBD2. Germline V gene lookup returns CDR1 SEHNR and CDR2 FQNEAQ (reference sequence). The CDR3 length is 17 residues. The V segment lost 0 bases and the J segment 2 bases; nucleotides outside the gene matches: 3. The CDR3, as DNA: TGTGCCAGCAGCTTAGCAGGACTAGCGGGACCCACAGATACGCAGTATTTT. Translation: CASSLAGLAGPTDTQYF.

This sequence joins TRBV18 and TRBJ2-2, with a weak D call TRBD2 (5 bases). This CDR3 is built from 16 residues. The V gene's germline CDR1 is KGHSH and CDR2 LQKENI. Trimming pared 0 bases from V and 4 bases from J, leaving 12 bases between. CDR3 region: CASSPPAGASTGELFF. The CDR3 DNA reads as TGTGCCAGCTCACCACCGGCGGGTGCGAGCACCGGGGAGCTGTTTTTT.

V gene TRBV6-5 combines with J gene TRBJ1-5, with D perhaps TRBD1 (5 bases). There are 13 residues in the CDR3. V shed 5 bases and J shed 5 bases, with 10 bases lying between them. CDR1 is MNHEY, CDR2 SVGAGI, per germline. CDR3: CASSRQGDQPQHF. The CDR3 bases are TGTGCCAGCAGTCGTCAGGGTGATCAGCCCCAGCATTTT.

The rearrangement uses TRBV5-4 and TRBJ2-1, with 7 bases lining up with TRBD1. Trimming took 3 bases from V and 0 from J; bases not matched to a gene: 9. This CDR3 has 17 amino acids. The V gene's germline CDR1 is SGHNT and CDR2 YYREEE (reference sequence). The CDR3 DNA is TGTGCCAGCAGCTCGCGCCCGACAGGGAGCTCCTACAATGAGCAGTTCTTC. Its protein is CASSSRPTGSSYNEQFF.

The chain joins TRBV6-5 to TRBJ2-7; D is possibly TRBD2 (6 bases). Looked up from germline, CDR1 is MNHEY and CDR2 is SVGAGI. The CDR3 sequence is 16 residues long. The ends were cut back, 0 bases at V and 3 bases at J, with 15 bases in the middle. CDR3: CASSYSPRGLNYEQYF. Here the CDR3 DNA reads TGTGCCAGCAGTTACTCCCCCCGGGGGTTAAACTACGAGCAGTACTTC.